This T cell receptor beta chain was recovered during a study of graft-versus-host responses after intestinal transplantation. Study-level information: The whole recipient group had anti-thymocyte globulin induction followed by tacrolimus and steroids for three to four years.

TCRdb's copy holds only in-frame clones and misses some; the assay was immunoSEQ multiplex PCR. This sample yields some 24,000 clones, of which 80% to 90% are seen a single time; 0.95% to 1% belongs to the top ten. This clone was observed once. Its antigen is as yet unknown. Findings and limits, study-wide: High graft-versus-host to host-versus-graft clonal ratios were found in allografts of patients who had graft-donor T cell macrochimerism. Detected in recipient marrow were GvH clones, some of which were first observed in ileum or blood.

Germline assignment: CDR1 LNHDA and CDR2 SQIVND (reference sequence). The CDR3 spans 15 residues. The V and J ends lost 6 bases and 0 bases respectively, with 12 bases between them. This specimen was PBMCs, taken roughly 450 days after intestinal transplant. V usage is TRBV19 and J usage is TRBJ1-5; the D gene is possibly TRBD1 (6 bases). This sequence originates from a human patient who received an intestinal transplant, so some T cells may come from the graft donor. The CDR3 nucleotides read TGTGCCAGTAGCCAAGGGACACTTAGCAATCAGCCCCAGCATTTT. Translating it yields CASSQGTLSNQPQHF.